This T cell receptor (beta chain) was sequenced during a study of radiation and T cells in renal cell carcinoma. Notes on this clone: As yet, its antigen is unknown.

General study results and limits: Baseline intratumoral clonotype presence is unknown without pretreatment biopsies.

Time point meaning: blood 4 weeks post-SBRT, at nephrectomy. As to treatment: 15 Gy SBRT to primary tumor, nephrectomy 4 weeks later. Nephrectomy followed 15 Gy stereotactic body radiation by 4 weeks. Serial blood draws occurred at baseline and 2 and 4 weeks post-SBRT. Method: immunoSEQ multiplex PCR; TCRdb's copy keeps in-frame clones and lacks some. Of 120,000 to 150,000 clones in the sample, 86% are singletons; the top ten hold over 15%. CDR1 is SNHLY and CDR2 is FYNNEI in the germline V gene. V was clipped by 4 bases and J by 5 bases, with 14 bases between them. This CDR3 has 14 amino acids. The chain is built from TRBV2 and TRBJ2-5; D is tentatively TRBD1 or TRBD2 (6 bases each). The sample was blood, taken from a patient whose treatment included radiotherapy and nephrectomy. This TCR was recovered from a woman aged 50 to 60 with renal cell carcinoma. The chain's CDR3 is CASSALGGRETQYF. CDR3 bases: TGTGCCAGCAGTGCCCTCGGGGGCCGGGAGACCCAGTACTTC. The full variable domain, its missing parts supplied by reference TRBV2 and TRBJ2-5, is EPEVTQTPSHQVTQMGQEVILRCVPISNHLYFYWYRQILGQKVEFLVSFYNNEISEKSEIFDDQFSVERPDGSNFTLKIRSTKLEDSAMYFCASSALGGRETQYFGPGTRLLVL.